The 5 T cell receptor beta chains reported below all come from one sample, sequenced in a study of cytomegalovirus exposure and HLA in healthy donors. Sequenced by immunoSEQ multiplex PCR; TCRdb stores in-frame clones only, minus some. The table records over 200,000 clones, 75% to 90% of them present only once. Sequenced sample: PBMCs. The receptors originated from a woman aged 25 to 39 in good health and CMV-seropositive.

A word on this clone: Mismatch with germline at one junction end may stem from a read error. The chain carries TRBV7-7 and TRBJ2-7; D is perhaps TRBD1 (5 bases). This CDR3 is 13 amino acids long. Germline V gene data show CDR1 as SSHAT and CDR2 as FNYEAQ (reference sequence). The CDR3 DNA reads TGTGCTAGCAGCTTAGGGGTCTCCTACGAGCAGTACTTC. This codes for CASSLGVSYEQYF.

This sequence joins TRBV9 and TRBJ2-6; no reliable D call. CDR1 is SGDLS and CDR2 is YYNGEE in the germline V gene. The CDR3 contains 13 residues. Between the trimmed V and J ends, which lost 1 base and 1 base, there was a span of 0 bases. CDR3 protein: CASSVSGANVLTF. The DNA of the CDR3 is TGTGCCAGCAGCGTATCTGGGGCCAACGTCCTGACTTTC.

The chain links TRBV4-2 to TRBJ1-5; D is perhaps TRBD1 (5 bases). The V gene's germline CDR1 is LGHNA and CDR2 YNFKEQ. This CDR3 region has 15 residues. Trimming took 4 bases from V and 0 from J, leaving 10 bases between them. The CDR3 coding sequence is TGTGCCAGCAGCCCCAGGGAGAATAGCAATCAGCCCCAGCATTTT. It yields the protein CASSPRENSNQPQHF.

The chain employs TRBV4-1 and TRBJ2-7, with 13 bases that match TRBD2. CDR1 MGHRA and CDR2 YSYEKL come from the germline V gene. The CDR3 spans 16 residues. With V trimmed by 3 bases and J by 7 bases, 9 bases remained unmatched. CDR3 sequence (DNA): TGCGCCAGCAGCCAGGAGGGACTAGCGGGAATTTGGGAGCAGTACTTC. The encoded protein is CASSQEGLAGIWEQYF.

This clone was detected a few times. The chain combines TRBV6-5 with TRBJ2-7; D unclear. This CDR3 has 12 residues. The germline CDR1 and CDR2 sequences are MNHEY and SVGAGI. Trimming shortened V by 4 bases and J by 5 bases, and 9 bases separated the two germline ends. In nucleotides, the CDR3 is TGTGCCAGCAGTTCTATAGGGAACGAGCAGTACTTC. It translates to CASSSIGNEQYF.